The source of this T cell receptor (beta chain) is a study of T cell responses to AZD1222 COVID-19 vaccine. Study-level points and caveats: Sampled repertoires all dated from after the peak T cell response. Regions 160-218 and 743-854 held dominance among vaccine-associated CD4 TCRs, which spanned spike. Donors were mostly white British, more females; clonal diversity possibly underestimated.

Here immunoSEQ multiplex PCR was the method, and the copy in TCRdb shows in-frame clones only, minus some. The sample has 160,000 or so clones; around nine tenths are singletons. This clone was counted once. Its antigen is currently unknown. From germline, CDR1 is MNHEY and CDR2 SMNVEV (reference sequence). V shed 4 bases, J shed 4 bases, and the junction held 6 bases outside the gene matches. The CDR3 is 15 amino acids. The clonotype was recovered from an adult in good health. The rearrangement joins TRBV27 to TRBJ2-2, with 7 positions matching TRBD1. The sample here was peripheral blood, taken on day 0 of AZD1222 vaccination. CDR3 sequence reads: CASSSTGAGTGELFF. The CDR3 DNA reads as TGTGCCAGCAGTTCAACAGGGGCAGGCACCGGGGAGCTGTTTTTT.